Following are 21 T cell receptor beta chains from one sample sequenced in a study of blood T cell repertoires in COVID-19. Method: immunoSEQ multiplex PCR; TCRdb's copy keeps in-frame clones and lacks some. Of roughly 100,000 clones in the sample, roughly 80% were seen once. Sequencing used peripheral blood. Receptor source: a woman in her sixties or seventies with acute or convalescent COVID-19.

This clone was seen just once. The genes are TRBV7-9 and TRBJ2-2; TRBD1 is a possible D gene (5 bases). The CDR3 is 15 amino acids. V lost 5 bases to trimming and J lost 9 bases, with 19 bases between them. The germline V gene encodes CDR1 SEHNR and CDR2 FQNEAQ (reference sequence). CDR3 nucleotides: TGTGCCAGCAGCCCTTCCCCGACAGCTTCGTGGGAGCTGTTTTTT. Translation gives CASSPSPTASWELFF.

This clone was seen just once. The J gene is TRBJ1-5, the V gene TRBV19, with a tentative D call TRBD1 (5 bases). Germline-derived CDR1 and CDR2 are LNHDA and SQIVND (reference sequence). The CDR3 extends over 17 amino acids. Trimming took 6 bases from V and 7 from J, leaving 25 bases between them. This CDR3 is CASRTVVFGRANQPQHF. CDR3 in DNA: TGTGCCAGTAGGACTGTGGTCTTTGGCAGGGCAAACCAGCCCCAGCATTTT.

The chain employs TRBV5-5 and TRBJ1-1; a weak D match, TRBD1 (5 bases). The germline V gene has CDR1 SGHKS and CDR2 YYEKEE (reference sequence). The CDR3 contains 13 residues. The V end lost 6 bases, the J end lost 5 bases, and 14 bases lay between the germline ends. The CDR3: CASNKQGRTEAFF. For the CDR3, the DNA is TGTGCCAGCAACAAGCAGGGTAGGACTGAAGCTTTCTTT.

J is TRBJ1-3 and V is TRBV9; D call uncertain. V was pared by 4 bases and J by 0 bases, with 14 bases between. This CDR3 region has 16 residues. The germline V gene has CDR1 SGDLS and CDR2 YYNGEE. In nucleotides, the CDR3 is TGTGCCAGCAGCACATCTGGACTGGGCTCTGGAAACACCATATATTTT. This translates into CASSTSGLGSGNTIYF.

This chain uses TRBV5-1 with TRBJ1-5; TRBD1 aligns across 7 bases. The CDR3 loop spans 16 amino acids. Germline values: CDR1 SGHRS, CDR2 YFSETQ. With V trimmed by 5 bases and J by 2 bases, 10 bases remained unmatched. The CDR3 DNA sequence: TGCGCCAGCAGAGAAGGTGCAGGACAGGGCAATCAGCCCCAGCATTTT. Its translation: CASREGAGQGNQPQHF.

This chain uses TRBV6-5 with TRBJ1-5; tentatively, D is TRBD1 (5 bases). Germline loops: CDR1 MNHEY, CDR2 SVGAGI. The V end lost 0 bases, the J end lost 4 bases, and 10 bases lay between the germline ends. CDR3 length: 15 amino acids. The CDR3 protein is CASSYSNRGNQPQHF. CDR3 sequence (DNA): TGTGCCAGCAGTTACTCGAATAGGGGAAATCAGCCCCAGCATTTT.

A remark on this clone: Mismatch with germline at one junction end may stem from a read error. The CDR3 sequence: CSVGGESGANVLTF. CDR3 in DNA: TGCAGCGTTGGGGGGGAGTCTGGGGCCAACGTTCTGACTTTC. The chain links TRBV29-1 to TRBJ2-6, with D maybe TRBD2 (6 bases). Germline assignment: CDR1 SQVTM and CDR2 ANQGSEA. CDR3 size: 14 residues.

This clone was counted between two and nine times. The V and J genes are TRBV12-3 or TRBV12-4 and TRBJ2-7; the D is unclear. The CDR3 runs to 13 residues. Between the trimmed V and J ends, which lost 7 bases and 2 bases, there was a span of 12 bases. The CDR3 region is CASTFGSPYEQYF. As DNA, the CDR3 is TGTGCCAGCACCTTCGGGTCCCCCTACGAGCAGTACTTC.

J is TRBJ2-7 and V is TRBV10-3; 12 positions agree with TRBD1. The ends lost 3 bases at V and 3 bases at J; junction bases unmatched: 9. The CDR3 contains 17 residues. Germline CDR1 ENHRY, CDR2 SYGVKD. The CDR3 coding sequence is TGTGCCATCAGTGACCTGGGACAGGGGGCCTACCGCTACGAGCAGTACTTC. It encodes CAISDLGQGAYRYEQYF.

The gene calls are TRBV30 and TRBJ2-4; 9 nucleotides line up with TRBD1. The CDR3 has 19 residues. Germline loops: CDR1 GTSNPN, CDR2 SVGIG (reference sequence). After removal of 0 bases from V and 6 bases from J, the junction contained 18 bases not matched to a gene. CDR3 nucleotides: TGTGCCTGGAGTGTAGTCGGTCGGGGACAGGGAGTGATCAGAAACATTCAGTACTTC. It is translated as CAWSVVGRGQGVIRNIQYF.

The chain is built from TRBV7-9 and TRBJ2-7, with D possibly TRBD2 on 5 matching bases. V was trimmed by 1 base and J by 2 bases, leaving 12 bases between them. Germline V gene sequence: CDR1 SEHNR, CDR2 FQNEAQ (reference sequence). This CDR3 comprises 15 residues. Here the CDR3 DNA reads TGTGCCAGCAGCTTAGGTCCCGGGGTAGCCTACGAGCAGTACTTC. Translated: CASSLGPGVAYEQYF.

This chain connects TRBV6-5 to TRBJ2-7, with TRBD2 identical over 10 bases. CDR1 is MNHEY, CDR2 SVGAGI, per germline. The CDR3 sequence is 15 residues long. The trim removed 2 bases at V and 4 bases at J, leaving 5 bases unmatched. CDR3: CASSYRRTSGYEQYF. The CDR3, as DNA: TGTGCCAGCAGTTACCGCCGGACTAGCGGATACGAGCAGTACTTC.

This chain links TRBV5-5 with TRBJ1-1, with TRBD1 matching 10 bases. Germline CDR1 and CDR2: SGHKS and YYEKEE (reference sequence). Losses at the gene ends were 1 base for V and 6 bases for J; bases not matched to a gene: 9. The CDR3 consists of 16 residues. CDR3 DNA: TGTGCCAGCAGCTTGTTCCCGGGACAGGGGTCGTCTGAAGCTTTCTTT. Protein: CASSLFPGQGSSEAFF.

CDR3 in amino acids: CATSSIGDSHQPQHF. The CDR3 DNA follows: TGTGCCACCAGCTCCATCGGGGACAGCCATCAGCCCCAGCATTTT. The chain couples TRBV24-1 to TRBJ1-5; TRBD1 aligns across 7 bases. J lost 5 bases, V lost 7 bases, and 10 bases had no gene match. CDR1 is KGHDR, CDR2 SFDVKD, per germline. The CDR3 is 15 amino acids.

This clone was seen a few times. This chain's CDR3 is CASSLAPASGGFETQYF. For the CDR3, the DNA is TGCGCCAGCAGCTTGGCCCCAGCTAGCGGGGGGTTTGAGACCCAGTACTTC. The chain joins TRBV5-1 to TRBJ2-5; TRBD2 matches at 11 bases. The CDR3 runs 17 residues. Germline V CDR1 and CDR2: SGHRS, YFSETQ. J was trimmed by 5 bases and V by 0 bases; bases with no gene match: 9.

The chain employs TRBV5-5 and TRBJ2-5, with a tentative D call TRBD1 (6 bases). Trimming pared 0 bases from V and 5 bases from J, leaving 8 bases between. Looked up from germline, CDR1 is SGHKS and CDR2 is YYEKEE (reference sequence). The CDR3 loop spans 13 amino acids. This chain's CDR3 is CASSLEGEETQYF. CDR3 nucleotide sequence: TGTGCCAGCAGCTTGGAGGGGGAGGAGACCCAGTACTTC.

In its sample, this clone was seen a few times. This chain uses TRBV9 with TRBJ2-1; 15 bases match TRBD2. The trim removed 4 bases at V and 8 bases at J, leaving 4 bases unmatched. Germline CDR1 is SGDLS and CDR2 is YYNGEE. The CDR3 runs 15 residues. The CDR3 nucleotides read TGTGCCAGCAGCTGGACTAGCGGGGGGGTCTATGAGCAGTTCTTC. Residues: CASSWTSGGVYEQFF.

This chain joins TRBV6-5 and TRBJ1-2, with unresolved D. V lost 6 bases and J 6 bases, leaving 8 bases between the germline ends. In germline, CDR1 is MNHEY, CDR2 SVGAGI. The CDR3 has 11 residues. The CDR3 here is CASSSLHGYTF. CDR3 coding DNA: TGTGCCAGCAGCTCCCTACATGGCTACACCTTC.

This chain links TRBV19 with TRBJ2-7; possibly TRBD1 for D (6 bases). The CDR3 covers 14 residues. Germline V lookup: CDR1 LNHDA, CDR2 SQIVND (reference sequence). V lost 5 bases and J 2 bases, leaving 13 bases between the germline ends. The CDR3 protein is CASSVQGFAYEQYF. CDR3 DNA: TGTGCCAGTAGTGTACAGGGTTTCGCCTACGAGCAGTACTTC.

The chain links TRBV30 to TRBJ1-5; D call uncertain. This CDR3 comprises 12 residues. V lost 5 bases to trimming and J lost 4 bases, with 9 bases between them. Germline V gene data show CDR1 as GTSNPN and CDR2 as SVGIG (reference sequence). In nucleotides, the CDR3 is TGTGCCTGGGCGGACTGGAATCAGCCCCAGCATTTT. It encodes CAWADWNQPQHF.

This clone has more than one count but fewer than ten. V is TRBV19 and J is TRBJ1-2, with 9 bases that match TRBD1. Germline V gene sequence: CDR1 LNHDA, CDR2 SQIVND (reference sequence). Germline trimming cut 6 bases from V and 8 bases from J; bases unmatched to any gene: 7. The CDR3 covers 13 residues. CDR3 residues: CASSLQGASGYTF. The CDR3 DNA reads TGTGCCAGTAGCCTACAGGGGGCGAGCGGCTACACCTTC.